These 27 T cell receptor beta chains originate from one sample sequenced in a study of blood T cell repertoires in COVID-19. Clones were sequenced by immunoSEQ multiplex PCR, and TCRdb holds only the in-frame ones, with some missing. The sample has 200,000 to 250,000 clones, around 90% seen once. The sequenced material came from PBMCs or T cells enriched from blood (not recorded which). All receptors come from a woman in her thirties who had been exposed to COVID-19.

This sequence joins TRBV5-6 and TRBJ2-1; D call uncertain. Germline CDR1 SGHDT, CDR2 YYEEEE. The CDR3 loop spans 12 amino acids. Trimming removed 4 bases at V and 4 bases at J, with 6 bases between. This chain's CDR3 is CASSPQYNEQFF. The CDR3 coding sequence is TGTGCCAGCAGCCCACAATACAATGAGCAGTTCTTC.

Turning to this clone: Distinct nucleotide sequences in the sample also encode this CDR3. V is TRBV12-5 and J is TRBJ1-1; D may be TRBD1 (5 bases). CDR1 is LGHNT, CDR2 FRNRAP, per germline. Trimming shortened V by 6 bases and J by 1 base, and 9 bases separated the two germline ends. The CDR3 spans 13 residues. The CDR3 is CASGLGQNTEAFF. The DNA for the CDR3 is TGTGCTAGTGGACTCGGACAGAACACTGAAGCTTTCTTT.

V usage is TRBV16 and J usage is TRBJ1-3; 8 bases are a match to TRBD1. Germline lookup yields CDR1 KGHSY and CDR2 FQNENV. V shed 0 bases, J shed 3 bases, and the junction held 4 bases outside the gene matches. This CDR3 has 16 amino acids. CDR3 amino acids: CASSQSTGAFGNTIYF. The DNA for the CDR3 is TGTGCCAGCAGCCAATCGACAGGGGCATTTGGAAACACCATATATTTT.

V and J are TRBV7-6 and TRBJ2-2; the D is unclear. Germline assignment: CDR1 SGHVS and CDR2 FNYEAQ. The CDR3 spans 15 residues. Trimming left V 0 bases short and J 1 base short, with 6 bases between. The CDR3 here is CASSLAGGNTGELFF. The CDR3 DNA reads as TGTGCCAGCAGCTTAGCCGGCGGGAACACCGGGGAGCTGTTTTTT.

This clone was recorded only once. The V call is TRBV9, the J call TRBJ2-3; 9 bases are shared with TRBD2. The CDR3 spans 17 residues. CDR1 is SGDLS, CDR2 YYNGEE, per germline. Trimming cost V 4 bases and J 0 bases; bases outside gene matches: 9. DNA of the CDR3: TGTGCCAGCAGCCCCCGACTAGCGGACTTTAGCACAGATACGCAGTATTTT. Amino acids: CASSPRLADFSTDTQYF.

The rearrangement uses TRBV13 and TRBJ2-5; a weak D match, TRBD1 (6 bases). Between the trimmed V and J ends, which lost 2 bases and 3 bases, there was a span of 16 bases. The CDR3 is 16 amino acids. From germline, CDR1 is PRHDT and CDR2 FYEKMQ (reference sequence). The CDR3 DNA reads TGTGCCAGCAGCTTAAGGGGCCGGGACAACAAAGAGACCCAGTACTTC. It encodes CASSLRGRDNKETQYF.

The chain joins TRBV2 to TRBJ2-7; 10 bases line up with TRBD1. The junction had 11 bases not matched to a gene; V was cut back by 3 bases and J by 3 bases. Germline CDR1 SNHLY, CDR2 FYNNEI. CDR3 length: 17 residues. The CDR3, as DNA: TGTGCCAGCAGTGATTTAGAGGGGGACAGGGGTCTCTACGAGCAGTACTTC. Amino acids: CASSDLEGDRGLYEQYF.

The chain employs TRBV24-1 and TRBJ2-3; TRBD1 matches at 7 bases. With V trimmed by 2 bases and J by 4 bases, 5 bases remained unmatched. CDR3 size: 15 residues. The germline gives CDR1 KGHDR, CDR2 SFDVKD. This CDR3 reads CATSDYRGGADTQYF. The CDR3 nucleotides are TGTGCCACCAGTGATTACAGGGGTGGCGCAGATACGCAGTATTTT.

This clone was seen only once. The gene calls are TRBV5-1 and TRBJ1-2, with D unclear. Trimming removed 4 bases at V and 4 bases at J, with 5 bases between. The CDR3 loop spans 11 amino acids. CDR1 SGHRS and CDR2 YFSETQ come from the germline V gene. The CDR3: CASSAGYGYTF. Here the CDR3 DNA reads TGCGCCAGCAGCGCAGGCTATGGCTACACCTTC.

The rearrangement joins TRBV30 to TRBJ1-1; 8 bases fit TRBD1. The CDR3 length is 13 residues. The junction had 5 bases not matched to a gene; V was cut back by 8 bases and J by 0 bases. Germline V CDR1 and CDR2: GTSNPN, SVGIG (reference sequence). The CDR3 here is CARSGQVNTEAFF. The CDR3 coding sequence is TGTGCCAGGTCGGGACAGGTGAACACTGAAGCTTTCTTT.

This clone was recorded a few times. The chain combines TRBV11-3 with TRBJ2-2; the match to TRBD2 covers 13 bases. The CDR3 extends over 16 amino acids. Losses at the gene ends were 4 bases for V and 4 bases for J; bases not matched to a gene: 3. Per the germline V gene, CDR1 is SGHNT and CDR2 is YENEEA. The CDR3 is CASSSRTSGGTGELFF. In nucleotides, the CDR3 is TGTGCCAGCAGCTCCCGGACTAGCGGGGGCACCGGGGAGCTGTTTTTT.

The V gene is TRBV19, the J gene TRBJ2-2, with D hard to call. Per germline, CDR1 LNHDA and CDR2 SQIVND (reference sequence). This CDR3 region has 14 residues. Trimming removed 3 bases at V and 6 bases at J, with 11 bases between. The CDR3 DNA is TGTGCCAGTAGTATTGTACGGTTCGCCGGGGAGCTGTTTTTT. This gives the protein CASSIVRFAGELFF.

This chain joins TRBV19 and TRBJ1-4, with TRBD1 matching over 10 bases. The CDR3 is made up of 14 amino acids. V lost 6 bases to trimming and J lost 8 bases; unmatched junction nucleotides: 6. Germline values: CDR1 LNHDA, CDR2 SQIVND (reference sequence). This CDR3 reads CASRKTGGDEKLFF. The DNA for the CDR3 is TGTGCCAGTAGGAAGACAGGGGGCGACGAAAAACTGTTTTTT.

The V and J genes are TRBV11-3 and TRBJ2-1, with D hard to call. CDR3 size: 13 residues. V was trimmed by 0 bases and J by 7 bases, leaving 7 bases between them. Germline assignment: CDR1 SGHNT and CDR2 YENEEA. CDR3 in amino acids: CASSLDQRNEQFF. DNA of the CDR3: TGTGCCAGCAGCTTAGATCAGAGGAATGAGCAGTTCTTC.

This chain joins TRBV3-1 (or the pseudogene TRBV3-2) and TRBJ2-3; D may be TRBD2 (5 bases). This CDR3 is 15 amino acids long. The V and J ends lost 1 base and 0 bases respectively, with 8 bases between them. CDR1 and CDR2 from the germline V gene are LGHDT and YNNKEL (reference sequence). The CDR3 region is CASSQVTGSTDTQYF. In DNA form, the CDR3 reads TGTGCCAGCAGCCAAGTCACGGGGAGCACAGATACGCAGTATTTT.

V usage is TRBV15 and J usage is TRBJ1-2; 10 positions agree with TRBD1. Germline CDR1 is LNHNV and CDR2 is YYDKDF (reference sequence). The CDR3 is 15 residues long. With V trimmed by 3 bases and J by 4 bases, 5 bases remained unmatched. CDR3 sequence reads: CATSSRDRGRYGYTF. CDR3 DNA sequence: TGTGCCACCAGCAGCCGGGACAGGGGCCGCTATGGCTACACCTTC.

CDR3 coding DNA: TGCGCCAGCAGCTTGACTTCCCAGGGGGATAATTCACCCCTCCACTTT. This translates into CASSLTSQGDNSPLHF. The J gene is TRBJ1-6, the V gene TRBV5-1, with 7 bases that match TRBD1. Trimming at V came to 1 base and at J to 5 bases, leaving 6 bases not matched to a gene. Per the germline V gene, CDR1 is SGHRS and CDR2 is YFSETQ. This CDR3 spans 16 amino acids.

The J gene is TRBJ2-7, the V gene TRBV29-1, with 9 bases that match TRBD2. V lost 4 bases to trimming and J lost 0 bases; unmatched junction nucleotides: 7. CDR1 SQVTM and CDR2 ANQGSEA come from the germline V gene. This CDR3 contains 15 residues. CDR3 amino acids: CSVGPSGTTSYEQYF. Here the CDR3 DNA reads TGCAGCGTTGGGCCTAGCGGGACTACCTCCTACGAGCAGTACTTC.

J is TRBJ2-7 and V is TRBV5-1; no clear D. Between the trimmed V and J ends, which lost 5 bases and 3 bases, there was a span of 21 bases. Germline V gene sequence: CDR1 SGHRS, CDR2 YFSETQ. The CDR3 loop spans 16 amino acids. The CDR3 nucleotides are TGCGCCAGCAGACTTGCGACATCCGAAGGTAACTACGAGCAGTACTTC. Translated: CASRLATSEGNYEQYF.

The chain uses TRBV11-2 and TRBJ1-5, with no clear D. The germline V gene encodes CDR1 SGHAT and CDR2 FQNNGV. The CDR3 runs 17 residues. V lost 1 base to trimming and J lost 0 bases, with 13 bases between them. This CDR3 reads CASSLGEGQPSNQPQHF. CDR3 nucleotide sequence: TGTGCCAGCAGCTTAGGCGAGGGCCAGCCTAGCAATCAGCCCCAGCATTTT. Full variable domain (missing parts from reference TRBV11-2 and TRBJ1-5): EAGVAQSPRYKIIEKRQSVAFWCNPISGHATLYWYQQILGQGPKLLIQFQNNGVVDDSQLPKDRFSAERLKGVDSTLKIQPAKLEDSAVYLCASSLGEGQPSNQPQHFGDGTRLSIL.

This clone was counted between two and nine times. The gene calls are TRBV4-1 and TRBJ1-6, with a tentative D call TRBD1 (5 bases). CDR1 and CDR2 (germline): MGHRA, YSYEKL. The CDR3 contains 13 residues. The ends were cut back, 7 bases at V and 8 bases at J, with 12 bases in the middle. The CDR3 DNA follows: TGCGCCAGCAATGGGGCCGGTGATTCACCCCTCCACTTT. This sequence encodes CASNGAGDSPLHF.

J is TRBJ1-6 and V is TRBV2; tentative D call: TRBD1 (5 bases). The CDR3 length is 15 residues. From germline, CDR1 is SNHLY and CDR2 FYNNEI. V lost 4 bases and J 7 bases, leaving 14 bases between the germline ends. The CDR3 is CASSVRRDENSPLHF. The CDR3 DNA reads as TGTGCCAGCAGTGTCCGCAGGGATGAAAATTCACCCCTCCACTTT. Full variable domain (missing parts from reference TRBV2 and TRBJ1-6): EPEVTQTPSHQVTQMGQEVILRCVPISNHLYFYWYRQILGQKVEFLVSFYNNEISEKSEIFDDQFSVERPDGSNFTLKIRSTKLEDSAMYFCASSVRRDENSPLHFGNGTRLTVT.

The rearrangement uses TRBV28 and TRBJ2-2, with TRBD2 matching 10 bases. J lost 0 bases, V lost 8 bases, and 15 bases had no gene match. The CDR3 covers 19 residues. Germline V gene sequence: CDR1 MDHEN, CDR2 SYDVKM. CDR3: CASRSLRTSGKPNTGELFF. In DNA, the CDR3 is TGTGCCAGCCGTTCTCTGAGGACTAGCGGAAAACCGAACACCGGGGAGCTGTTTTTT.

Only a few counts were recorded for this clone. V is TRBV6-5 and J is TRBJ1-6, with 7 bases aligning to TRBD1. The CDR3 consists of 14 residues. CDR1 is MNHEY and CDR2 is SVGAGI in the germline V gene. The trim removed 5 bases at V and 14 bases at J, leaving 12 bases unmatched. The CDR3 sequence: CASSRGTAKGALHF. CDR3 DNA sequence: TGTGCCAGCAGTCGAGGGACAGCCAAGGGGGCCCTCCACTTT.

This clone was seen more than once but under ten times. The rearrangement links TRBV25-1 to TRBJ2-7, with D unresolved. V gave up 10 bases and J gave up 1 base, with 17 bases separating them. The CDR3 spans 14 residues. Germline V gene lookup returns CDR1 MGHDK and CDR2 SYGVNS. The DNA for the CDR3 is TGTGCCACCAATAGTCTTGGGCCATCCTACGAGCAGTACTTC. As protein: CATNSLGPSYEQYF.

This chain joins TRBV6-1 and TRBJ1-5; D call uncertain. V was pared by 3 bases and J by 0 bases, with 6 bases between. This CDR3 is built from 14 residues. Per the germline V gene, CDR1 is MNHNS and CDR2 is SASEGT. The CDR3 DNA sequence: TGTGCCAGCAGTGACCCATTTAGCAATCAGCCCCAGCATTTT. It translates to CASSDPFSNQPQHF.

The chain is built from TRBV19 and TRBJ1-3; 7 bases are shared with TRBD1. Per the germline V gene, CDR1 is LNHDA and CDR2 is SQIVND (reference sequence). J gave up 2 bases and V 5 bases, and 3 bases lay outside the gene matches. This CDR3 spans 14 amino acids. CDR3 region: CASSPGGPGNTIYF. CDR3 nucleotide sequence: TGTGCCAGTAGTCCAGGGGGGCCTGGAAACACCATATATTTT.